The 3 T cell receptor beta chains given below trace back to one sample, sequenced in a study of T-cell memory formation after mild COVID-19. TCRdb reprocessed the 5' RACE reads via MiXCR and lists one record per CDR3 protein. The repertoire holds just under 550,000 distinct CDR3 sequences, with about 20% as singletons. The sequenced sample was PBMCs or a T cell subset sorted from them (not recorded which). These receptors came from an adult woman who had mild COVID-19 (a few samples of this study predate the infection). Cell type and time point are not known.

This chain uses TRBV24-1 with TRBJ2-1, with 10 bases matching TRBD1. The length of the CDR3 is 16 residues. Germline assignment: CDR1 KGHDR and CDR2 SFDVKD. Unmatched junction bases numbered 11, after V lost 5 bases and J lost 8 bases. The CDR3 sequence is CATSGLVGTGVHEQFF. The CDR3, as DNA: TGTGCCACCAGTGGATTGGTCGGGACAGGGGTGCATGAGCAGTTCTTC.

The CDR3 region is CASSSWDRDRITYEQYF. CDR3 DNA: TGTGCCAGCAGCTCGTGGGACCGGGACAGGATTACCTACGAGCAGTACTTC. The chain combines TRBV7-9 with TRBJ2-7, with 8 positions matching TRBD1. Trimming at V came to 4 bases and at J to 2 bases, leaving 13 bases not matched to a gene. The CDR3 totals 17 residues. Germline values: CDR1 SEHNR, CDR2 FQNEAQ (reference sequence).

The chain links TRBV6-5 to TRBJ2-1; D remains ambiguous. CDR1 and CDR2 from the germline V gene are MNHEY and SVGAGI. V lost 5 bases and J lost 5, with 16 bases in between. The CDR3 loop spans 15 amino acids. This chain's CDR3 is CASSPGSRVHNEQFF. CDR3 bases: TGTGCCAGCAGTCCTGGCTCAAGAGTGCACAATGAGCAGTTCTTC.